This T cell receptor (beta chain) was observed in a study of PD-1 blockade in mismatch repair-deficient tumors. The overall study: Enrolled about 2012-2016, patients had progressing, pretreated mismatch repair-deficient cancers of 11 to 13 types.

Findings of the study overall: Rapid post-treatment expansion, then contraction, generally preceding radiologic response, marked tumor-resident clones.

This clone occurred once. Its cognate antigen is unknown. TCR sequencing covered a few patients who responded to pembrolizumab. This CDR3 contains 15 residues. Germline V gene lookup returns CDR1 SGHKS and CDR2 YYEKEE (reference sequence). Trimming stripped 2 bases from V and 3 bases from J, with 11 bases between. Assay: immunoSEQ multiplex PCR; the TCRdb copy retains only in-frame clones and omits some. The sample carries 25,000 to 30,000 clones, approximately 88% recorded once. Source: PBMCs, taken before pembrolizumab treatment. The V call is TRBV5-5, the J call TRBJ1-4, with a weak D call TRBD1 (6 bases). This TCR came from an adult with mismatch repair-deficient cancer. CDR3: CASSFRQGPNEKLFF. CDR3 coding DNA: TGTGCCAGCAGCTTTAGGCAGGGGCCTAATGAAAAACTGTTTTTT. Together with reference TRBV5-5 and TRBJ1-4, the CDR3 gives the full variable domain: DAGVTQSPTHLIKTRGQQVTLRCSPISGHKSVSWYQQVLGQGPQFIFQYYEKEERGRGNFPDRFSARQFPNYSSELNVNALLLGDSALYLCASSFRQGPNEKLFFGSGTQLSVL.